This T cell receptor (beta chain) was observed in a study of blood T cells in healthy people across ages. Study findings and constraints: No conclusive comparison of naive versus antigen-experienced cells was possible with unsorted PBMCs. Estimates based on one million T cells were treated as lower bounds.

For the second PCR, which ran for about 6 to 11 cycles, a sample-barcoded 5' primer and a J-beta primer mix were used. Every individual sample yielded 2.5 million or more paired-end reads (each containing CDR3). MiXCR, run by TCRdb on the 5' RACE reads, gives a single entry per CDR3 protein. The sample carries approximately 1.5 million distinct CDR3 sequences, 35% to 45% recorded once. They isolated at least 7 million PBMCs from each sample. Germline CDR1 reads SGHTS; CDR2 reads YDEGEE. The CDR3 extends over 16 amino acids. Concerning this clonotype: Its matching antigen is unknown. A read error may produce the germline difference seen at one junction end.

Source material: blood. This chain uses TRBV5-8 with TRBJ2-5, with D perhaps TRBD2 (6 bases). This TCR derives from a woman aged 18-29 years in good health. The CDR3 region has the DNA TGTGCCAGCAGCTTGGGCCGGGAGTCGTACCAAGAGACCCCGTACTTC. This encodes CASSLGRESYQETPYF.